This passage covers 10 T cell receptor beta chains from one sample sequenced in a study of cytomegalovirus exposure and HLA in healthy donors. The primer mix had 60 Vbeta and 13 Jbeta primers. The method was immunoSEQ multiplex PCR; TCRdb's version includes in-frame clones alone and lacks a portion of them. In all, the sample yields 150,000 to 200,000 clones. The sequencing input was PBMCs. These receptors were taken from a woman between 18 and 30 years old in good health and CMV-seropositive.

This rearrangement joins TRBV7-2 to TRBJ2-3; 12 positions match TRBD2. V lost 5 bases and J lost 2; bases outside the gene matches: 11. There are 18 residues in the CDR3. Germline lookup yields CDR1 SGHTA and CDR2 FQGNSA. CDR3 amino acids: CASSLTSGGSPLTDTQYF. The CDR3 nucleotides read TGTGCCAGCAGCCTGACTAGCGGGGGTTCACCCCTCACAGATACGCAGTATTTT.

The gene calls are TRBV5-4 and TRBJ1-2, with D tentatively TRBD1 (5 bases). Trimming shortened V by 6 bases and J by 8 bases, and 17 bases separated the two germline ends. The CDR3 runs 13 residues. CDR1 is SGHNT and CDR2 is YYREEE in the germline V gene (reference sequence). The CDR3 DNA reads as TGTGCCAGCACCTCTGGGGCGGTGGGGGGCTACACCTTC. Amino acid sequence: CASTSGAVGGYTF.

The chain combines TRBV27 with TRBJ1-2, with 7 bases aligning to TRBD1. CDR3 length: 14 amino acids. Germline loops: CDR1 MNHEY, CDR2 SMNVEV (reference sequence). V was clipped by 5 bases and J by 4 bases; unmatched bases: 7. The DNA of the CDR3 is TGTGCCAGCAGTCCCGAGACAGGGCGCTATGGCTACACCTTC. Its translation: CASSPETGRYGYTF.

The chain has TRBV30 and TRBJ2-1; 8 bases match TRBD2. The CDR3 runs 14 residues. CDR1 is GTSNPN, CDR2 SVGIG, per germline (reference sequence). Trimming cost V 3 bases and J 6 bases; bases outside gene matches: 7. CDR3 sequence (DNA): TGTGCCTGGAGACCGGGCGCGGGAGGCAATGAGCAGTTCTTC. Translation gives CAWRPGAGGNEQFF.

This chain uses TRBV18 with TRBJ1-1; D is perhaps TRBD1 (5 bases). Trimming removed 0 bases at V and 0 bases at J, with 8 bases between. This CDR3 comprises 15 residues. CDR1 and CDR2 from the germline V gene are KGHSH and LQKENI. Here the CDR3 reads CASSPPSGVNTEAFF. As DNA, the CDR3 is TGTGCCAGCTCACCACCGTCGGGGGTGAACACTGAAGCTTTCTTT.

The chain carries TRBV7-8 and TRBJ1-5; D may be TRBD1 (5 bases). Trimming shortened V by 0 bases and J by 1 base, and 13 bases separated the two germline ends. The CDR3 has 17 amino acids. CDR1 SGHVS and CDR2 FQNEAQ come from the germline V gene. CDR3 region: CASSLAGQGGSNQPQHF. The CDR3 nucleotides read TGTGCCAGCAGCTTAGCAGGGCAGGGAGGGAGCAATCAGCCCCAGCATTTT.

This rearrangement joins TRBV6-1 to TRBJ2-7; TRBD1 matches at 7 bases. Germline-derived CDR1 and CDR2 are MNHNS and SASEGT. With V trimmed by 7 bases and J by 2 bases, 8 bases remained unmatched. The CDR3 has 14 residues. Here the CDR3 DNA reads TGTGCCAGCACCGCAGGACAGGTTGCCTACGAGCAGTACTTC. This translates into CASTAGQVAYEQYF.

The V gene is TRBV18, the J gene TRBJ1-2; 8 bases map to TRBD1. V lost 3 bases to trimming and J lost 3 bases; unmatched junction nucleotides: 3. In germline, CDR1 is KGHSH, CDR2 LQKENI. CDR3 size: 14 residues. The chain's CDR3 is CASSPTGQDYGYTF. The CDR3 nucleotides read TGTGCCAGCTCACCGACGGGACAGGACTATGGCTACACCTTC.

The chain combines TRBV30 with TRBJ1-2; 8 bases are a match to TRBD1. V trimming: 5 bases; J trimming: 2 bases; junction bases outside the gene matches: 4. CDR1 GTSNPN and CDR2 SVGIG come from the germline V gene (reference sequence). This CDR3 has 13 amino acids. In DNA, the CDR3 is TGTGCCTGGCTAACAGGGGGAAACTATGGCTACACCTTC. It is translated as CAWLTGGNYGYTF.

This CDR3 is CAWRDTGFDGYTF. For the CDR3, the DNA is TGTGCCTGGAGGGATACAGGATTCGATGGCTACACCTTC. The genes are TRBV30 and TRBJ1-2; the D gene is possibly TRBD1 (5 bases). V dropped 3 bases and J dropped 6 bases, with 14 bases sitting between them. This CDR3 region has 13 residues. CDR1 is GTSNPN, CDR2 SVGIG, per germline (reference sequence).